This TCR beta chain was identified during a study of cytomegalovirus exposure and HLA in healthy donors. Whole-study findings and limits: In vitro experiments confirmed that three CMV-associated chains were specific for CMV antigens.

All donors participated as healthy donors of bone marrow. Trimming removed 3 bases from V and 3 bases from J; junction bases left unmatched: 7. Per the germline V gene, CDR1 is GTSNPN and CDR2 is SVGIG (reference sequence). The CDR3 runs to 14 residues. Worth noting for this clone: Its antigen is unknown.

PCR involved 60 Vbeta and 13 Jbeta primers. Profiled with immunoSEQ multiplex PCR; TCRdb holds only in-frame clones, not every one. The table lists 130,000 to 150,000 clones, about 80% of them singletons. This clonotype originated in a man aged 35-49 years in good health and CMV-seropositive. The chain uses TRBV30 and TRBJ1-2; the match to TRBD1 covers 7 bases. The sequenced sample was PBMCs. CDR3 nucleotides: TGTGCCTGGAGGATACAGGGGACATACTATGGCTACACCTTC. This sequence encodes CAWRIQGTYYGYTF.